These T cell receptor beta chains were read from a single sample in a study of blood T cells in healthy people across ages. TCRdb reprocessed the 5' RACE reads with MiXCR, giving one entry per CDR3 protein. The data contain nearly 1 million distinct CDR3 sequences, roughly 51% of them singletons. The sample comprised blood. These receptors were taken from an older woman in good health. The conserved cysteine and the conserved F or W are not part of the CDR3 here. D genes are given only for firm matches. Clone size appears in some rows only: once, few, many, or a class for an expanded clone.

ASTKTSSDTQY | . | TRBV3-1 | . | TRBJ2-3
ASSLRSGRAHEQY | TRBD2 | TRBV7-2 | . | .
ATGASLVEQY | . | TRBV12-3/TRBV12-4 | few | .
SARDRSGTVTQY | . | TRBV20-1 | many | TRBJ2-5
ASSFSLQALGGANVLT | . | TRBV5-8 | . | TRBJ2-6
ATSPQNRREKLF | . | TRBV15 | few | TRBJ1-4
ASSLERNNEQF | . | TRBV2 | few | TRBJ2-1
SASQNFRGYNEQF | . | TRBV20-1 | . | TRBJ2-1
ASSFPNQLAGGGNEQF | TRBD2 | TRBV12-3/TRBV12-4 | . | TRBJ2-1
ASSYNSPDQPQH | . | TRBV6-2/TRBV6-3 | few | TRBJ1-5
ASSWGQGLGETQY | TRBD1 | TRBV25-1 | . | TRBJ2-5
ASSYTPGQGQETQY | . | TRBV28 | . | .
ASSLPGGPGYERY | TRBD1 | TRBV9 | . | TRBJ2-7
ASSQISSGSYEQY | TRBD2 | TRBV3-1 | . | TRBJ2-7
ASSAQGTLADTQY | . | TRBV7-2 | . | TRBJ2-3
ASSQAVASSDTQY | . | TRBV14 | . | TRBJ2-3
ASSSVRTGEQF | . | TRBV5-6 | . | TRBJ2-1
AISAPSTGNTEAF | . | TRBV10-3 | . | TRBJ1-1
AWSVRVGGGYT | . | TRBV30 | . | TRBJ1-2
ASRMVPGQVFPNSPLH | . | TRBV27 | . | TRBJ1-6
ASSPGTSVRSEQF | TRBD2 | TRBV11-2 | few | TRBJ2-1
ASTQAGHGYLDDNEQF | TRBD2 | TRBV7-2 | once | TRBJ2-1
SVPGTSGQSSYNEQF | TRBD2 | TRBV29-1 | . | TRBJ2-1
ASVLHSGEQF | . | TRBV28 | . | TRBJ2-1
ASSPSPSGGGTQY | TRBD2 | TRBV7-2 | . | TRBJ2-5
SASIIPPIETQY | . | TRBV20-1 | few | TRBJ2-5
SSTRQPGNEQY | . | TRBV20-1 | . | TRBJ2-7
ASSPGWGGLRSGQY | TRBD2 | TRBV27 | . | TRBJ2-5
SARNPTSGRVYNEQF | TRBD2 | TRBV20-1 | once | TRBJ2-1
ASSLALLRDWEQF | . | TRBV7-2 | . | TRBJ2-1